This T cell receptor beta chain was observed in a study of T cells in Graves' hyperthyroidism and ophthalmopathy. Looking at the study overall: Peripheral blood was drawn at first diagnosis, prior to all treatment. Findings of the study overall: In validation, the model predicted ophthalmopathy. These predictions came a median about 6.8 months before onset.

The CDR3 regions of TCR beta were amplified from RNA transcripts. The HTBI primer set was used in a first-round RT-PCR of the TCR CDR3. TCRdb re-derived calls from the multiplex PCR reads in MiXCR, one entry per CDR3 protein. This sample yields approximately 570,000 distinct CDR3 sequences, of which just under 20% are seen a single time; roughly 47% belongs to the top ten. This clonotype appeared many times. Its antigen is still unknown. Each diagnosis drew on symptoms, thyroxine, TRAb, thyroid ultrasound and orbital computed tomography findings. The CDR3 length is 13 residues. The V end was cut by 3 bases, the J end by 5 bases, with 10 bases between.

The V and J genes are TRBV12-3 or TRBV12-4 and TRBJ2-5; TRBD1 is a possible D gene (5 bases). The sequencing sample was made of blood. This receptor was identified in a man aged 35 to 55 with Graves' ophthalmopathy. The CDR3 coding sequence is TGTGCCAGCAGTTTTGGGGCAGAGGAGACCCAGTACTTC. It codes for CASSFGAEETQYF.